Each of the 15 T cell receptor beta chains below was sequenced from the same sample in a study of control samples from healthy donors and cancer patients. This table comes from immunoSEQ multiplex PCR, and its TCRdb copy is limited to in-frame clones, with some not included. This table has approximately 86,000 clones, over 65% appearing once. The sequenced sample was blood. These receptors originate from a woman aged 40 to 50 in good health.

The chain carries TRBV5-8 and TRBJ2-2; D perhaps matches TRBD1 (5 bases). V dropped 2 bases and J dropped 4 bases, with 12 bases sitting between them. CDR3 length: 15 residues. Germline V gene sequence: CDR1 SGHTS, CDR2 YDEGEE. As DNA, the CDR3 is TGTGCCAGCAGCTTAGGGGAATCTCCCACCGGGGAGCTGTTTTTT. It is translated as CASSLGESPTGELFF.

This clone was counted only a few times. The chain joins TRBV4-3 to TRBJ2-2, with a tentative D call TRBD2 (6 bases). The CDR3 length is 16 residues. Germline loops: CDR1 LGHNA, CDR2 YSLEER. V was shortened by 1 base and J by 1 base, with 10 bases between the two germline ends. CDR3 protein: CASSQGQAGNTGELFF. CDR3 coding DNA: TGCGCCAGCAGCCAAGGGCAAGCGGGGAACACCGGGGAGCTGTTTTTT.

The chain recombines TRBV7-3 with TRBJ1-1; no clear D. The CDR3 loop spans 13 amino acids. Deletions cut 5 bases from V and 1 base from J, with 8 bases between. Germline values: CDR1 SGHTA, CDR2 FQGTGA. CDR3 in amino acids: CASSLEANTEAFF. DNA for the CDR3: TGTGCCAGCAGCCTGGAGGCGAACACTGAAGCTTTCTTT. Together with reference TRBV7-3 and TRBJ1-1, the CDR3 gives the full variable domain: GAGVSQTPSNKVTEKGKYVELRCDPISGHTALYWYRQSLGQGPEFLIYFQGTGAADDSGLPNDRFFAVRPEGSVSTLKIQRTERGDSAVYLCASSLEANTEAFFGQGTRLTVV.

The chain employs TRBV5-1 and TRBJ1-2; D gene ambiguous. Looked up from germline, CDR1 is SGHRS and CDR2 is YFSETQ. V was cut by 1 base and J by 0 bases, with 16 bases left in between. The CDR3 has 17 residues. Here the CDR3 reads CASSLRPTTRANYGYTF. The CDR3 DNA is TGCGCCAGCAGCTTGCGGCCGACGACACGGGCTAACTATGGCTACACCTTC.

The chain links TRBV7-2 to TRBJ2-3; the match to TRBD2 covers 7 bases. The V and J ends lost 3 bases and 9 bases, in that order; junction bases with no gene match: 12. CDR3 size: 15 residues. In germline, CDR1 is SGHTA, CDR2 FQGNSA. CDR3 bases: TGTGCCAGCAGCTTTGAGCGGGGACCCCCAAGCACGCAGTATTTT. It encodes CASSFERGPPSTQYF.

The chain couples TRBV9 to TRBJ2-1; possible D gene TRBD2, 6 bases. Trimming cost V 0 bases and J 9 bases, with 16 bases left between them. Germline CDR1 is SGDLS and CDR2 is YYNGEE. This CDR3 has 15 residues. CDR3 region: CASSVESAGRGEQFF. The DNA for the CDR3 is TGTGCCAGCAGCGTAGAGTCCGCGGGGAGAGGTGAGCAGTTCTTC.

The chain uses TRBV20-1 and TRBJ1-5; D remains unclear. V lost 3 bases to trimming and J lost 4 bases, with 19 bases between them. Per the germline V gene, CDR1 is DFQATT and CDR2 is SNEGSKA (reference sequence). This CDR3 spans 16 amino acids. DNA for the CDR3: TGCAGTGCTAGTTCGAGCGGGTCCGTCGAGAATCAGCCCCAGCATTTT. It yields the protein CSASSSGSVENQPQHF.

The gene calls are TRBV7-2 and TRBJ1-1; 9 bases map to TRBD1. This CDR3 has 16 residues. From germline, CDR1 is SGHTA and CDR2 FQGNSA. The trim removed 4 bases at V and 1 base at J, leaving 7 bases unmatched. For the CDR3, the DNA is TGTGCCAGCAGCTCAGGACAGGGGATGGGGAACACTGAAGCTTTCTTT. Its translation: CASSSGQGMGNTEAFF.

In DNA, the CDR3 is TGCGCCAGCAGCTCCGGGTGGGGGGGGGAGGCAGATACGCAGTATTTT. As protein: CASSSGWGGEADTQYF. The rearrangement links TRBV5-1 to TRBJ2-3; TRBD2 agrees at 7 bases. The CDR3 spans 16 residues. V lost 3 bases and J lost 4; bases outside the gene matches: 11. Per germline, CDR1 SGHRS and CDR2 YFSETQ.

This clone was seen once. This chain links TRBV4-3 with TRBJ2-6; D ambiguous. The CDR3 covers 19 residues. Germline CDR1 and CDR2: LGHNA and YSLEER. Trimming removed 1 base from V and 0 bases from J, with 16 bases in between. In nucleotides, the CDR3 is TGCGCCAGCAGCCAAGTCGCCGTAAGCGTCAACTCTGGGGCCAACGTCCTGACTTTC. It translates to CASSQVAVSVNSGANVLTF.

The chain couples TRBV24-1 to TRBJ2-5, with 9 nucleotides matching TRBD1. Germline trimming cut 2 bases from V and 7 bases from J; bases unmatched to any gene: 7. This CDR3 contains 15 residues. Germline CDR1 is KGHDR and CDR2 is SFDVKD. The CDR3 is CATSDSGQGKGTQYF. The CDR3 DNA reads TGTGCCACCAGTGATTCGGGACAGGGTAAGGGGACCCAGTACTTC.

The chain recombines TRBV7-9 with TRBJ1-1; perhaps TRBD1 as D (5 bases). Per germline, CDR1 SEHNR and CDR2 FQNEAQ (reference sequence). V was shortened by 5 bases and J by 11 bases, with 15 bases between the two germline ends. The CDR3 consists of 12 residues. The CDR3 region is CASSPSGGRAFF. CDR3 in DNA: TGTGCCAGCAGCCCTTCGGGGGGAAGGGCTTTCTTT.

V usage is TRBV6-5 and J usage is TRBJ2-2, with D unclear. Trimming took off 6 bases at V and 2 bases at J, with 10 bases between the two ends. The CDR3 spans 14 residues. Germline lookup yields CDR1 MNHEY and CDR2 SVGAGI. The CDR3 sequence: CASSLTVNTGELFF. The CDR3 nucleotides read TGTGCCAGCAGCCTGACGGTTAACACCGGGGAGCTGTTTTTT.

The genes are TRBV19 and TRBJ1-5; 7 positions agree with TRBD1. The CDR3 runs to 16 residues. V shed 4 bases and J 6 bases; nucleotides not matched to a gene: 12. Germline V CDR1 and CDR2: LNHDA, SQIVND (reference sequence). Here the CDR3 DNA reads TGTGCCAGTAGTACCATTGGACAGGTTGCCTTTCAGCCCCAGCATTTT. Amino acids: CASSTIGQVAFQPQHF.

This sequence joins TRBV6-2 or TRBV6-3 and TRBJ2-6; 8 bases line up with TRBD1. CDR3 size: 19 residues. From germline, CDR1 is MNHEY and CDR2 SVGEGT. With 6 bases clipped from V and 0 bases from J, the junction kept 13 bases outside the gene matches. CDR3 sequence (DNA): TGTGCCAGCAGCCTGGACAGGGCGACAAAACTCTCTGGGGCCAACGTCCTGACTTTC. As protein: CASSLDRATKLSGANVLTF.